Shown below are 12 T cell receptor beta chains from a single sample sequenced in a study of blood T cell repertoires in COVID-19. The protocol was immunoSEQ multiplex PCR, while the TCRdb copy is restricted to in-frame clones and leaves out a portion. The table includes around 230,000 clones, around 86% detected once. Specimen: PBMCs or T cells enriched from blood (not recorded which). The receptors here all came from a woman in her thirties or forties with acute COVID-19.

This chain uses TRBV16 with TRBJ1-6; D uncertain. CDR1 and CDR2 (germline): KGHSY, FQNENV. This CDR3 contains 15 residues. V was trimmed by 0 bases and J by 9 bases, leaving 12 bases between them. The CDR3 DNA reads TGTGCCAGCAGCCAATCGTGGACTCTTGGTTCACCCCTCCACTTT. It is translated as CASSQSWTLGSPLHF.

The V gene is TRBV7-9, the J gene TRBJ2-2; TRBD2 aligns across 9 bases. The CDR3 covers 18 residues. Looked up from germline, CDR1 is SEHNR and CDR2 is FQNEAQ (reference sequence). The ends lost 5 bases at V and 4 bases at J; junction bases unmatched: 14. CDR3 in amino acids: CASSPGGVAGAGTGELFF. DNA for the CDR3: TGTGCCAGCAGCCCCGGGGGGGTAGCGGGAGCTGGCACCGGGGAGCTGTTTTTT. The full variable domain, with the rest looked up from reference TRBV7-9 and TRBJ2-2, is DTGVSQNPRHKITKRGQNVTFRCDPISEHNRLYWYRQTLGQGPEFLTYFQNEAQLEKSRLLSDRFSAERPKGSFSTLEIQRTEQGDSAMYLCASSPGGVAGAGTGELFFGEGSRLTVL.

J is TRBJ2-5 and V is TRBV7-6; 7 nucleotides line up with TRBD2. Per germline, CDR1 SGHVS and CDR2 FNYEAQ. The CDR3 spans 16 residues. Trimming at V came to 3 bases and at J to 1 base, leaving 8 bases not matched to a gene. This chain's CDR3 is CASSLFREGFQETQYF. The CDR3, as DNA: TGTGCCAGCAGCTTGTTCAGGGAGGGTTTCCAAGAGACCCAGTACTTC.

The rearrangement uses TRBV5-4 and TRBJ2-3, with 9 bases aligning to TRBD2. The germline CDR1 and CDR2 sequences are SGHNT and YYREEE (reference sequence). The CDR3 runs to 16 residues. V lost 3 bases and J lost 5; bases outside the gene matches: 10. CDR3 nucleotide sequence: TGTGCCAGCAGCTCCTTGACTAGCGGAGCCGGAGATACGCAGTATTTT. This codes for CASSSLTSGAGDTQYF.

V is TRBV5-4 and J is TRBJ2-7; the match to TRBD2 covers 10 bases. V lost 4 bases, J lost 3 bases, and 10 bases stayed unmatched. This CDR3 region has 16 residues. The germline CDR1 and CDR2 sequences are SGHNT and YYREEE (reference sequence). The CDR3 sequence: CASSPTGLAEHYEQYF. The CDR3 nucleotides read TGTGCCAGCAGCCCGACCGGACTAGCGGAACACTACGAGCAGTACTTC. Full variable domain (remainder filled in from reference TRBV5-4 and TRBJ2-7): ETGVTQSPTHLIKTRGQQVTLRCSSQSGHNTVSWYQQALGQGPQFIFQYYREEENGRGNFPPRFSGLQFPNYSSELNVNALELDDSALYLCASSPTGLAEHYEQYFGPGTRLTVT.

J is TRBJ2-7 and V is TRBV5-6, with D possibly being TRBD1 (5 bases). The CDR3 is 12 amino acids. V lost 0 bases and J 7 bases, leaving 8 bases between the germline ends. Germline CDR1 reads SGHDT; CDR2 reads YYEEEE. CDR3 DNA: TGTGCCAGCAGCTTGGGACAGACTGAGCAGTACTTC. Residues: CASSLGQTEQYF.

The sample holds one count of this clone. The rearrangement uses TRBV19 and TRBJ1-3, with D maybe TRBD1 (6 bases). The CDR3 is 15 residues long. The germline gives CDR1 LNHDA, CDR2 SQIVND (reference sequence). Trimming took off 7 bases at V and 4 bases at J, with 17 bases between the two ends. The CDR3 spells CASIPDRLAGNTIYF. The CDR3 nucleotides are TGTGCCAGTATCCCCGACAGGCTAGCCGGAAACACCATATATTTT.

The V call is TRBV6-1, the J call TRBJ2-1; 9 bases fit TRBD2. The CDR3 runs 16 residues. The germline gives CDR1 MNHNS, CDR2 SASEGT. Losses at the gene ends were 0 bases for V and 5 bases for J; bases not matched to a gene: 5. CDR3 sequence: CASSEASGLANNEQFF. In DNA form, the CDR3 reads TGTGCCAGCAGTGAAGCTAGTGGACTAGCGAACAATGAGCAGTTCTTC.

The chain is built from TRBV4-1 and TRBJ2-2; unclear D gene. V shed 2 bases and J shed 6 bases, with 10 bases lying between them. Germline assignment: CDR1 MGHRA and CDR2 YSYEKL. The CDR3 extends over 14 amino acids. The CDR3 DNA is TGCGCCAGCAGCCAACGTAATGGCCCCGGGGAGCTGTTTTTT. It translates to CASSQRNGPGELFF.

The chain recombines TRBV19 with TRBJ2-5; 12 nucleotides align to TRBD2. Losses at the gene ends were 3 bases for V and 5 bases for J; bases not matched to a gene: 10. Germline V gene data show CDR1 as LNHDA and CDR2 as SQIVND (reference sequence). This CDR3 has 17 residues. CDR3 nucleotides: TGTGCCAGTAGTATCGCGACTAGCGGGAGATACCGGGAGACCCAGTACTTC. This encodes CASSIATSGRYRETQYF. Complete variable domain (other parts from reference TRBV19 and TRBJ2-5): DGGITQSPKYLFRKEGQNVTLSCEQNLNHDAMYWYRQDPGQGLRLIYYSQIVNDFQKGDIAEGYSVSREKKESFPLTVTSAQKNPTAFYLCASSIATSGRYRETQYFGPGTRLLVL.

This clone was counted only a few times. The junction does not match germline at one end; this may be a read error. The V and J genes are TRBV29-1 and TRBJ1-2, with 7 bases identical to TRBD1. Germline V gene sequence: CDR1 SQVTM, CDR2 ANQGSEA. The CDR3 covers 16 residues. CDR3 DNA sequence: TGCAGCGTCGAAGAACCAGGGGGACTAGCTAACTATGGCTACACCTTC. It translates to CSVEEPGGLANYGYTF.

CDR3 bases: TGTGCCAGCAGCCAAGACCCAGAGAACACTGAAGCTTTCTTT. This codes for CASSQDPENTEAFF. The V and J genes are TRBV14 and TRBJ1-1; no definite D call. V was trimmed by 0 bases and J by 1 base, leaving 6 bases between them. This CDR3 is 14 amino acids long. Germline assignment: CDR1 SGHDN and CDR2 FVKESK.